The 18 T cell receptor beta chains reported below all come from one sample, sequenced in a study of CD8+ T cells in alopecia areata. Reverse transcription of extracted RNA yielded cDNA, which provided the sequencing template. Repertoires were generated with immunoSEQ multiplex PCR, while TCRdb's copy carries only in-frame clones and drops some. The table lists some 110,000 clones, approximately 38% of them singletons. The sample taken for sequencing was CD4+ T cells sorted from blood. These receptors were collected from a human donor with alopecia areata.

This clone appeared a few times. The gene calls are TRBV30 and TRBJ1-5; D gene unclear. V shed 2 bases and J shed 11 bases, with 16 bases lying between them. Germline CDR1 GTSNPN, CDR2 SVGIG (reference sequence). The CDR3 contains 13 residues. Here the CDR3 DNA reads TGTGCCTGGAGTAGGTCCGAGAATGCGGCCCAGCATTTT. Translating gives CAWSRSENAAQHF.

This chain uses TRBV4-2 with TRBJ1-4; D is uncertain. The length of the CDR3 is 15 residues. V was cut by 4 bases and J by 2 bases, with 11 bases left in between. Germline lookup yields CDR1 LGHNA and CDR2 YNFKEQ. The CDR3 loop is CASSLRPVTNEKLFF. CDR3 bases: TGTGCCAGCAGCCTTCGACCGGTGACTAATGAAAAACTGTTTTTT.

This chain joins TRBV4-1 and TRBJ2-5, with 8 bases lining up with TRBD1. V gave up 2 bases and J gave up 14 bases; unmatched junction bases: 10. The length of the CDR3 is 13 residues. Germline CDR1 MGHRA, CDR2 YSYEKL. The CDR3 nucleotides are TGCGCCAGCAGCCAACCCGACAGGGGTGAACCTTACTTC. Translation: CASSQPDRGEPYF.

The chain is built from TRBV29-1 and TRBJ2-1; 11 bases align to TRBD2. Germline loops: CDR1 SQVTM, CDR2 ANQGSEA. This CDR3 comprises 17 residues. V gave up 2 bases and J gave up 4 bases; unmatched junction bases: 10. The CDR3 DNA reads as TGCAGCGTTGAAAACTCCCAGGGACTAGCGGCGTACAATGAGCAGTTCTTC. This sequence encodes CSVENSQGLAAYNEQFF.

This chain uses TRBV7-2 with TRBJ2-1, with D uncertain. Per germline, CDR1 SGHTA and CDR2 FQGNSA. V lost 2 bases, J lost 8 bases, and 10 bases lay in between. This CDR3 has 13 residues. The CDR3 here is CASSLTRNDEQFF. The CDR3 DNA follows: TGTGCCAGCAGCTTAACGCGAAATGATGAGCAGTTCTTC.

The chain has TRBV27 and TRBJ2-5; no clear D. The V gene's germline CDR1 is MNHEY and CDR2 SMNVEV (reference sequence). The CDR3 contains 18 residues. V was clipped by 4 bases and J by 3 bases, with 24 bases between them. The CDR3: CASSSRPPRRVVEETQYF. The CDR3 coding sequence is TGTGCCAGCAGTTCACGACCTCCCCGCCGGGTTGTCGAAGAGACCCAGTACTTC.

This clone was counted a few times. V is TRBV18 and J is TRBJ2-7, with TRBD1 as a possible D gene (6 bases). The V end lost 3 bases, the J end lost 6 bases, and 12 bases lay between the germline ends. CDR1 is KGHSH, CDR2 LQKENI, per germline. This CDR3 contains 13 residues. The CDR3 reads CASSPNRDGEQYF. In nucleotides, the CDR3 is TGTGCCAGCTCACCGAACAGGGACGGCGAGCAGTACTTC.

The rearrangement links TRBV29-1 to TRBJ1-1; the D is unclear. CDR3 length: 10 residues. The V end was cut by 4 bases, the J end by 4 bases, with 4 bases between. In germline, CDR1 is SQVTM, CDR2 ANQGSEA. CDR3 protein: CSVVATEAFF. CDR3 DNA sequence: TGCAGCGTTGTGGCCACTGAAGCTTTCTTT.

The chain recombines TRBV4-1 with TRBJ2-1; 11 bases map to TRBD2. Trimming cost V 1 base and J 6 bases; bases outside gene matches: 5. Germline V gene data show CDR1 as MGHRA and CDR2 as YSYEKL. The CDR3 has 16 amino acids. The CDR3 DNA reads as TGCGCCAGCAGCCAAGCCGGGACTAGCGGATCCAATGAGCAGTTCTTC. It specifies CASSQAGTSGSNEQFF.

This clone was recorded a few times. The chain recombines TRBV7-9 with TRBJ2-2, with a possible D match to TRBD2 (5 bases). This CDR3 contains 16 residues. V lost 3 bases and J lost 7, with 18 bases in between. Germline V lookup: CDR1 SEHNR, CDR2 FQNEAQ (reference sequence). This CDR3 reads CASSLVGGSASGELFF. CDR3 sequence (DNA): TGTGCCAGCAGCTTGGTCGGCGGGTCGGCGAGCGGGGAGCTGTTTTTT.

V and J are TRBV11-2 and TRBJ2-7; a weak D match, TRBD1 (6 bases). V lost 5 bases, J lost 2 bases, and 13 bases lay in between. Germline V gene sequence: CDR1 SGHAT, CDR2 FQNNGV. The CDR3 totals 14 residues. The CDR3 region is CASSAGQLAYEQYF. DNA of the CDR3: TGTGCCAGCAGCGCAGGACAGTTAGCCTACGAGCAGTACTTC.

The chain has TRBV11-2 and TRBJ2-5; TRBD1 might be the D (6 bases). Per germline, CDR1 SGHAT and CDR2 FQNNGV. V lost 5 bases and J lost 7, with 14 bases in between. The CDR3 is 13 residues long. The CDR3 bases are TGTGCCAGCAGCCCGATCCCCAGGGGGACCCAGTACTTC. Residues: CASSPIPRGTQYF. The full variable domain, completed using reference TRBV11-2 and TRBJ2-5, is EAGVAQSPRYKIIEKRQSVAFWCNPISGHATLYWYQQILGQGPKLLIQFQNNGVVDDSQLPKDRFSAERLKGVDSTLKIQPAKLEDSAVYLCASSPIPRGTQYFGPGTRLLVL.

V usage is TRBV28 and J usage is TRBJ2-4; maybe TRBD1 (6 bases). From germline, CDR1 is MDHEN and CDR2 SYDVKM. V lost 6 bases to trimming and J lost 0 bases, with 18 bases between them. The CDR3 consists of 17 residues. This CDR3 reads CASSPWRTDIAKNIQYF. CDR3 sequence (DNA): TGTGCCAGCAGCCCTTGGAGGACAGACATAGCCAAAAACATTCAGTACTTC.

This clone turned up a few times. The CDR3 DNA is TGTGCCAGCAGTTACAATTCCCCTGGACAGGGGCGGCCCCAGCATTTT. It yields the protein CASSYNSPGQGRPQHF. V is TRBV6-6 and J is TRBJ1-5; 9 bases match TRBD1. This CDR3 contains 16 residues. With V trimmed by 2 bases and J by 9 bases, 11 bases remained unmatched. Germline CDR1 is MNHNY and CDR2 is SVGAGI (reference sequence).

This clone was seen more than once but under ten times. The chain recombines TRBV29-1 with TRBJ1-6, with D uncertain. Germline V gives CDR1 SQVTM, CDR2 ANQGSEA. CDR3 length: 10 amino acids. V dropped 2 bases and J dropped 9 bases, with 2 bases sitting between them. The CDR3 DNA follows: TGCAGCGTTGAAAGTTCACCCCTCCACTTT. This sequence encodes CSVESSPLHF.

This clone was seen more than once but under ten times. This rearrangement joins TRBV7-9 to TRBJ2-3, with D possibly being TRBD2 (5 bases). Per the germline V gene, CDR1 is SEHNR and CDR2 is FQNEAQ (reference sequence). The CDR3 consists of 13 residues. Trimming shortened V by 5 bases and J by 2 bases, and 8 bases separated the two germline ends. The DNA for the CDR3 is TGTGCCAGCAGCCCACGGGACACAGATACGCAGTATTTT. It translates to CASSPRDTDTQYF.

The CDR3 nucleotides read TGTGCCAGCAGCTCAGTCCCTTCCAATGAGCAGTTCTTC. The encoded protein is CASSSVPSNEQFF. The V and J genes are TRBV7-2 and TRBJ2-1; unclear D gene. Germline CDR1 is SGHTA and CDR2 is FQGNSA. Between the trimmed V and J ends, which lost 4 bases and 6 bases, there was a span of 10 bases. This CDR3 has 13 residues.

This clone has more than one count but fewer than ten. CDR3 region: CSVRTVMNTEAFF. The CDR3 nucleotides are TGCAGCGTTAGGACAGTTATGAACACTGAAGCTTTCTTT. V and J are TRBV29-1 and TRBJ1-1, with TRBD1 as a possible D gene (6 bases). Germline CDR1 and CDR2: SQVTM and ANQGSEA. Between the trimmed V and J ends, which lost 5 bases and 0 bases, there was a span of 10 bases. The CDR3 is made up of 13 amino acids. The full variable domain, rest sourced from reference TRBV29-1 and TRBJ1-1, is SAVISQKPSRDICQRGTSLTIQCQVDSQVTMMFWYRQQPGQSLTLIATANQGSEATYESGFVIDKFPISRPNLTFSTLTVSNMSPEDSSIYLCSVRTVMNTEAFFGQGTRLTVV.